This T cell receptor beta chain was identified during a study of cytomegalovirus exposure and HLA in healthy donors (dated by TCRdb to 2015 to 2018). Background for the entire study: According to an earlier analysis of a few hundred of the donors, about 179 million T cells yielded 90 million to 130 million unique TCR beta sequences and about 280 Gb of sequence data. The number of donors typed differed by locus, with about 629-630 for A, B, C, DRB1 and DQB1, roughly 550 for DQA1, over 600 for DPA1, and under 490 for DPB1. An early release covering about 600 HLA-typed donors comprised approximately 300 gigabases of sequencing data and roughly 86 million unique TCR sequences. High-throughput TCR immunosequencing, statistical association of individual TCRs with disease status, and machine learning were combined to predict cytomegalovirus infection status. In an earlier analysis of 587 of the donors, high-throughput TCR beta sequencing was used to judge whether each TCR beta V gene segment behaved as functional or pseudogenic. In the later analysis, no new phenotypic data were used to find candidate immune exposures; instead, reliance was placed on TCR beta sequences and their occurrence across donors. Every repertoire in the discovery cohort had been generated on one and the same sequencing platform. In addition to the first cohort of roughly 670 subjects, a separate validation cohort of 120 different subjects was used. Both class I and class II loci were covered by HLA typing, at four-digit resolution. Among the roughly 430 genotyped donors, approximately 76% belonged to the genetic ancestry cluster associated with self-reported Caucasian donors. A later analysis re-examined previously published TCR beta repertoires from just over 650 donors and added high-resolution HLA genotyping to investigate patterns of TCR occurrence. A later genetic analysis took genome-wide SNP genotypes for about 55% of the 666 donors and used that subset as a discovery cohort. The study was designed to test whether signatures of past pathogen exposure could be identified by cataloging public T cell receptors. Donor age, sex, ethnicity and CMV serostatus were compiled alongside the repertoire data. Roughly 5 DR-DQ haplotypes were treated as single units for association and clustering because of strong linkage in the cohort. Among 350 to 400 genotyped donors of the cohort, an average of around 240,000 unique TCR beta nucleotide sequences were sequenced per donor, approximately 20% of them non-productive. Using immunosequencing, the study profiled T cell repertoires from 500 to 800 subjects and related those repertoires to cytomegalovirus serostatus.

What the research found in general, with its limitations: In an earlier analysis of over 550 of the donors, most TCR beta V segments were observed in productive rearrangements about 87% or about 30% of the time, broadly matching IMGT annotations. In a later analysis, HLA-associated TCR beta chains were found to be more clonally expanded and to have lower generation probabilities than equally common non-associated chains. A group of highly shared sequence variants was considered likely to be a technical artifact of the sequencing pipeline. According to a later genetic analysis, donors in an Asian-associated ancestry cluster had fewer N-insertions in productive TCRs than the approximately 650-donor mean. A total of fewer than 200 TCR beta chains were listed by the study as associated with cytomegalovirus. In a later genetic analysis, a missense DCLRE1C variant was associated with V-gene and J-gene trimming of TCR beta chains, and the association was replicated in an independent cohort. A further reported finding was that TCR beta sequences accurately predicted the HLA-A and HLA-B alleles for most subjects in the first cohort. Specific HLA alleles were associated with 15,000 to 20,000 TCR beta sequences at a false discovery rate of 0.05 in a later analysis. Correlated functional status among segregating V segments might reflect linkage disequilibrium, but an unknown experimental factor could not be ruled out. The 87-base-pair reads could not distinguish some IMGT-functional V segments, including TRBV6-2 and TRBV6-3, so those segments were excluded. Three of the identified cytomegalovirus-associated TCR beta chains were confirmed in vitro to be specific for cytomegalovirus antigens. CMV serostatus was the only immune exposure information available for the cohort. Cytomegalovirus status was reported to be diagnosed by the classifier with high specificity and sensitivity in both the original and validation cohorts. Assigning TCR associations to individual alleles was difficult when HLA alleles, especially DR and DQ, strongly co-occurred. Sequencing depth was assumed to be roughly uniform across donors in the presence/absence analyses, though that assumption may not hold. The earlier analysis of 450 to 700 of the donors excluded some 15 rarely observed V segments, including chromosome 9 orphons, because counts were too low. Across donors, most TCR sequences were observed very rarely, whereas some public TCRs were present in many individuals. In a later analysis, the rate of TCR association differed among HLA loci, with DRB1 alleles having the most associated TCRs and HLA-C alleles having the fewest. Because HLA typing was unavailable for some donors at each locus, only the typed subset was used in association tests. In a later analysis, several top co-occurrence clusters were reported to appear linked to parvovirus B19, influenza, CMV and Epstein-Barr virus. Only TCR beta chains were sequenced in this cohort, and the absence of alpha or paired-chain data limited detectable features. According to a later analysis, most CMV-associated TCR beta chains appeared to be HLA-restricted, and the HLA associations seemed to be driven largely by CMV exposure. The authors suggested that the approach could potentially be extended to other disease states and immunological phenotypes.

The library was made by the immunoSEQ multiplex PCR assay. For the multiplex PCR, a mixture combining 60 forward primers for TCR Vbeta segments and 13 reverse primers for TCR Jbeta segments was used. A multiplex PCR assay on genomic DNA amplified the CDR3 region of rearranged TCR beta genes. Amplified TCR beta libraries were sequenced as 87-base-pair reads on the Illumina HiSeq System. The paper's data handling went like this. In a later analysis, about 80 million unique TCR beta chains were counted across the roughly 670 repertoires, and roughly 11 million of these chains were shared by at least two donors. Raw reads were error-corrected and collapsed into unique sequences with a nearest-neighbor algorithm that merged closely related sequences to remove PCR and sequencing errors. CDR3 sequences were aligned to IMGT reference sequences to assign V, D and J gene segments. For a sequence to be retained, a match of at least six nucleotides was required to both a V gene segment and a J gene segment. A rearrangement counted as productive if the CDR3 had no stop codons and remained in frame with V and J, and every other rearrangement counted as non-productive. Following IMGT convention, CDR3 was defined as the stretch from the second conserved V-encoded cysteine to the conserved J-encoded phenylalanine. The earlier analysis of about 590 of the donors excluded sequences that lacked an unambiguous match to a single V gene segment. In an earlier analysis of some 590 of the donors, V segments were called functional above 56.7% productive rearrangements and were called segregating when the between-donor standard deviation exceeded 5%. A statistical classification framework was built to diagnose cytomegalovirus status from the catalog of TCR beta chain sequences. A later analysis assigned V and J genes by comparing TCR nucleotide sequences with IMGT/GENE-DB human TR gene sequences. The TCRdist pipeline was used in a later analysis to assign CDR3 sequences and most-parsimonious VDJ recombination scenarios. In a later analysis, each TCR beta chain was defined by its CDR3 amino acid sequence together with its V-gene family, and reads lacking a unique V-gene family were excluded. To address suspected cross-contamination and a sequencing artifact, a later analysis removed roughly 640 highly shared, low-generation-probability nucleotide sequences. In a later analysis, a clonal expansion index for each public chain was calculated from normalized within-repertoire ranks of inferred template counts. In a later analysis, generation probabilities were computed with a VDJ recombination model fitted to out-of-frame rearrangements, and the resulting probabilities were checked against IGoR. A later analysis scored TCR-TCR, TCR-HLA and TCR-CMV co-occurrence with hypergeometric tests, applying a repertoire-size bias correction to TCR pairs. In a later analysis, false discovery rates were estimated by permuting HLA or CMV assignments 20 times. In a later analysis, co-occurring TCRs were grouped using DBSCAN, with TCRdist sequence similarity added in when clustering inside HLA-allele-positive subsets. Co-occurrence clustering excluded repertoires with fewer than 30,000 or more than 120,000 public chains, plus five with anomalous nucleotide sharing. Here the immuneACCESS table is served through TCRdb, limited to in-frame sequences with V and J called. Missing clones are a known gap in these copies; in checked studies unresolved V genes cover under half, and the rest lacks a known reason. V and J calls plus clone size are reproduced from that table; the DNA served to infer D and trimming. The sample table lists approximately 220,000 clones, around four fifths of them with a count of one. The ten most abundant clones make up over 0.65% of the sample.

The cohort consisted of approximately 670 healthy bone marrow donors. At the time of sampling, all cohort members were nominally healthy, though unrecorded immune exposures were likely present. The donor was CMV seronegative and belonged to the group of 352 seronegative cohort members. Each donor provided a peripheral blood sample, and peripheral blood mononuclear cells were used for TCR beta sequencing. The Qiagen DNeasy Blood Extraction Kit was used to extract genomic DNA from the blood cell samples. On this clone: What this receptor recognizes is not known. Base qualities are not provided; no much larger clone lies one nucleotide away.

V was cut back by 0 bases and J by 0 bases, leaving a gap of 7 bases between them. As encoded in the germline V gene (reference sequence), CDR1 is SGHNT while CDR2 is YYREEE. The cysteine opens and the phenylalanine closes a CDR3 of 14 amino acids. Only CDR3 DNA remains: 42 bases, in frame from the first base. Sample: PBMCs. The sequence is built from TRBV5-4 and TRBJ2-7; no D gene can be assigned with confidence. The TCR sequence derives from a boy younger than 10 in good health and CMV-seronegative. The sequenced DNA: TGTGCCAGCAGCTTGGGGCCCAGCTCCTACGAGCAGTACTTC. The resulting protein is CASSLGPSSYEQYF.